A selection of T cell receptor beta chains follows, all from one sample in a study of CD8+CD57+ T cells in acquired aplastic anemia. TCRdb itself ran the reads through MiXCR, one entry per CDR3 protein. Among about 160,000 distinct CDR3 sequences listed, approximately 44% were seen once. The sequencing sample was made of sorted CD4+, CD8+, or CD8+CD57+ T cells (not recorded which) from PBMCs. The receptors originated from a human donor with aplastic anemia. The CDR3 runs from the conserved cysteine through the conserved F or W. D genes are given only for firm matches. Rows give clone size only sometimes, using once, few, many, or a class for an expanded clone.

>NA|TRBJ2-4|NA|TRBV7-9
TGTGCCAGCAGCTTCCATGACAGTGATAAAAACATTCAGTACTTC
CASSFHDSDKNIQYF
>many|TRBJ1-2|NA|TRBV6-1
TGTGCCAGCAGTGAAGCCTCGAAGGGTGATGGCTACACCTTC
CASSEASKGDGYTF
>few|TRBJ1-3|NA|TRBV7-6
TGTGCCAGCAGCTTAGCCCTATCCTATATGGGCGGAAACACCATATATTTT
CASSLALSYMGGNTIYF
>NA|TRBJ1-2|TRBD1|TRBV19
TGTGCCAGTAGTATCGGGACAGGGCCCTATGGTTACACCTTC
CASSIGTGPYGYTF
>NA|TRBJ1-1|NA|TRBV3-1
TGTGCCAGCAGCCAAGTATTGACTGGGAACACTGAAGCTTTCTTT
CASSQVLTGNTEAFF
>NA|TRBJ1-1|TRBD1|TRBV7-8
TGTGCCAGCAGCTCGACTGGGACAGCTCAGAACACTGAAGCTTTCTTT
CASSSTGTAQNTEAFF
>NA|TRBJ2-6|NA|TRBV25-1
TGTGCCAGCTCACCCCCTAACTCTGGGGCCAACGTCCTGACTTTC
CASSPPNSGANVLTF
>NA|TRBJ2-4|TRBD2|TRBV11-2
TGTGCCAGCAGCGGGGGAGGGGATATTCGGTACTTC
CASSGGGDIRYF
>NA|TRBJ2-3|NA|TRBV15
TGTGCCACCCGAGGACCTCGCACAGATACGCAGTATTTT
CATRGPRTDTQYF
>NA|TRBJ1-5|NA|TRBV10-3
TGTGTCACCCAAGCAGGGGCGACTCAGCCCCAGCATTTT
CVTQAGATQPQHF
>NA|TRBJ1-2|TRBD1|TRBV19
TGTGCCAGTAGTCCGACAGGGGGCGGGGGCTACACCTTC
CASSPTGGGGYTF
>few|TRBJ1-1|NA|TRBV7-6
TGTGCCAGCAGCTCACTGACCACTGAAGCTTTCTTT
CASSSLTTEAFF
>many|TRBJ2-7|NA|TRBV29-1
TGCAGCGTTCGGGCCGGCCCGCTCGAGCAGTACTTC
CSVRAGPLEQYF
>NA|TRBJ1-1|NA|TRBV3-1
TGTGCCAGCAGCCATGGACCCACTGAAGCTTTCTTT
CASSHGPTEAFF
>many|TRBJ1-1|TRBD1|TRBV28
TGTGCCAGCAGCTTGGCTGGACAGGGGGCTTTCTTT
CASSLAGQGAFF
>many|TRBJ1-2|NA|TRBV7-3
TGTGCCAGCAGTTCGGTTGGCTATGGCTACACCTTC
CASSSVGYGYTF
>NA|TRBJ1-1|NA|TRBV5-1
TGCGCCAGCAGCTTGGCCGGTCAGGAAGCTTTCTTT
CASSLAGQEAFF
>many|TRBJ1-6|TRBD1|TRBV15
TGTGCCACCAGGGAGGACAGGAATAGTTCACCCCTCCACTTT
CATREDRNSSPLHF
>NA|TRBJ1-1|NA|TRBV19
TGTGCCAGTAGTAGGTCTCCCGCGGGTGAAGCTTTCTTT
CASSRSPAGEAFF
>NA|TRBJ2-7|NA|TRBV6-4
TGTGCCAGCAGTGACCCGCCCTGGGACACCATCTCCTACGAGCAGTACTTC
CASSDPPWDTISYEQYF
>NA|TRBJ1-3|NA|TRBV6-5
TGTGCCAGCAGTTTCCCAGGGCCCTCTGGAAACACCATATATTTT
CASSFPGPSGNTIYF
>few|TRBJ2-2|NA|TRBV14
TGTGCCAGCAGCCCATTGGGGTTGACCGGGGAGCTGTTTTTT
CASSPLGLTGELFF
>NA|TRBJ1-1|TRBD1|TRBV7-2
TGTGCCAGCAGCACAGGACAGGTGGTTCGAACTTTCTTT
CASSTGQVVRTFF
>many|TRBJ2-3|NA|TRBV4-2
TGTGCCAGCAGCCACCGAGAATCGGGAAGCACAGATACGCAGTATTTT
CASSHRESGSTDTQYF
>many|TRBJ1-6|TRBD1|TRBV19
TGTGCCAGTAGTACTTGGACAGGGGGAGGCTATAATTCACCCCTCCACTTT
CASSTWTGGGYNSPLHF
>many|TRBJ1-5|TRBD1|TRBV20-1
TGCAGTGCTAGGACAGGGCCGGATCAGCCCCAGCATTTT
CSARTGPDQPQHF
>NA|TRBJ2-5|NA|TRBV25-1
TGTGCCAGCAGTGGTGGCGTGAGATGGGAGACCCGGTACTTC
CASSGGVRWETRYF
>NA|TRBJ2-5|NA|TRBV7-9
TGTGCCAGCAGCAAGAGTTTGGAGACCCAGTACTTC
CASSKSLETQYF
>many|TRBJ2-5|TRBD2|TRBV5-4
TGTGCCAGCAGCTCCCGACTAGCGGGGGCAGAGACCCAGTACTTC
CASSSRLAGAETQYF
>many|TRBJ1-6|NA|TRBV19
TGTGCCAGTAAGGTTGGGCAAATCAATTCACCCCTCCACTTT
CASKVGQINSPLHF
>NA|TRBJ1-2|NA|TRBV10-1
TGCGCCAGCAGTGTCCCTGGTGGATACTGTGGCTACACCTTC
CASSVPGGYCGYTF
>many|TRBJ2-2|TRBD2|TRBV27
TGTGCCAGCGCGGGAGGGGACACCGGGGAGCTGTTTTTT
CASAGGDTGELFF
>NA|TRBJ2-7|TRBD1|TRBV29-1
TGCAGCGTCGAGGACAGGGGGAAGAACGAGCAGTACTTC
CSVEDRGKNEQYF
>NA|TRBJ2-1|NA|TRBV20-1
TGCAGTGCTAGAACACGGAGGGGGCCAGCCAATGAGCAGTTCTTC
CSARTRRGPANEQFF
>NA|TRBJ2-3|NA|TRBV10-2
TGCGCCAGCAGTGGACCTATCGGGACACCCGAGCGCACAGATACGCAGTATTTT
CASSGPIGTPERTDTQYF
>few|TRBJ1-6|TRBD1|TRBV10-2
TGCGCCAGCAGTGCGGGACAGGGCGAATCACCCCTCCACTTT
CASSAGQGESPLHF
>NA|TRBJ1-5|NA|TRBV20-1
TGCAGTGCTCTTGTCCCCAATCAGCCCCAGCATTTT
CSALVPNQPQHF
>NA|TRBJ2-7|NA|TRBV15
TGTGCCACCAGCAGAGAGATCGGGGACTACGAGCAGTACTTC
CATSREIGDYEQYF